The clone carrying this T cell receptor beta chain was counted only a few times. The data are from a study of T cells after yellow fever vaccination. Via MiXCR, TCRdb re-called the 5' RACE reads, giving one row per CDR3 protein. Seen here are about 74,000 distinct CDR3 sequences, around 6.5% observed once, and the top ten hold 35% to 45%. V was pared by 2 bases and J by 9 bases, with 7 bases between. This CDR3 region has 11 residues. The germline V gene encodes CDR1 SEHNR and CDR2 FQNEAQ (reference sequence). The chain uses TRBV7-9 and TRBJ2-5; no firm D call. This TCR came from a man younger than 35 who received the YFV17D yellow fever vaccine. The material sequenced was CD8+ T cells sorted from PBMCs, taken 5 to 6 days after the first yellow fever vaccination. CDR3 in amino acids: CASSLTAPQYF. CDR3 sequence (DNA): TGTGCCAGCAGCTTAACGGCCCCCCAGTACTTC.